The present entry profiles one T cell receptor (beta chain) with its context. Looked up from germline, CDR1 is SGHRS and CDR2 is YFSETQ. J lost 8 bases, V lost 5 bases, and 7 bases had no gene match. The CDR3 sequence is 13 residues long. The data originate from a study of blood T cell repertoires in COVID-19. Study at large: The study drew acute and convalescent COVID-19 samples from the United States, Italy and Spain. In each case, the material was cDNA or gDNA derived from T cells, B-cell-depleted T cells, or PBMCs.

Per the original methods: It was from reference gene primer amplification that nucleated cell counts were estimated. Only in-frame clones appear in the TCRdb table, and some are missing; sequencing was by immunoSEQ multiplex PCR. That table furnishes V, J and clone size, whereas the DNA furnished D and trimming. The sample has some 200,000 clones, around nine tenths seen once. The receptor was isolated from a man aged 35-49 years with active or convalescent COVID-19. Sequences were obtained from peripheral blood. The chain couples TRBV5-1 to TRBJ1-3; 7 bases align to TRBD1. This CDR3 reads CASSRQGGDTIYF. CDR3 bases: TGCGCCAGCAGTCGACAGGGAGGAGACACCATATATTTT.